These 7 T cell receptor beta chains share one sample of origin, sequenced in a study of OX40 agonist ivuxolimab in advanced cancers. TCRdb's table, derived via immunoSEQ multiplex PCR, lists solely in-frame clones and lacks some. The sample has around 100,000 clones; approximately 90% are singletons. Sequencing used CD4+ or CD8+ T cells sorted from blood, obtained in a trial of the OX40 agonist ivuxolimab. These receptor sequences come from an adult with an advanced solid tumor such as melanoma, head and neck, liver or kidney cancer.

This clone was detected once. This chain connects TRBV29-1 to TRBJ2-3; TRBD1 matches 9 bases. Germline CDR1 and CDR2: SQVTM and ANQGSEA. V was clipped by 3 bases and J by 4 bases; unmatched bases: 11. The CDR3 totals 16 residues. DNA of the CDR3: TGCAGCGTTGATGGACAGGGGACAACACGGTCAGATACGCAGTATTTT. Translation: CSVDGQGTTRSDTQYF.

The CDR3 DNA reads TGCGCCAGCAGTGGGACAGAAGTGAACACTGAAGCTTTCTTT. Its translation is CASSGTEVNTEAFF. The chain employs TRBV10-2 and TRBJ1-1, with D possibly matching TRBD1 (6 bases). V lost 4 bases, J lost 0 bases, and 9 bases lay in between. There are 14 residues in the CDR3. The V gene's germline CDR1 is WSHSY and CDR2 SAAADI.

V gene TRBV5-8 combines with J gene TRBJ2-5, with D hard to call. The CDR3 is 11 amino acids. V lost 1 base to trimming and J lost 5 bases, with 3 bases between them. Germline values: CDR1 SGHTS, CDR2 YDEGEE. CDR3 residues: CASSLRETQYF. The DNA of the CDR3 is TGTGCCAGCAGCTTGAGGGAGACCCAGTACTTC.

The chain recombines TRBV5-4 with TRBJ2-7; 10 bases agree with TRBD1. The CDR3 contains 13 residues. V lost 5 bases, J lost 3 bases, and 2 bases stayed unmatched. In germline, CDR1 is SGHNT, CDR2 YYREEE (reference sequence). The DNA of the CDR3 is TGTGCCAGCAGAGGACAGGGGGACTACGAGCAGTACTTC. Translating it yields CASRGQGDYEQYF.

This CDR3 is CASSFSGSKETQYF. The CDR3 DNA reads as TGTGCCAGCAGCTTCAGCGGGAGCAAAGAGACCCAGTACTTC. The V gene is TRBV9, the J gene TRBJ2-5; 8 bases map to TRBD2. The V segment lost 4 bases and the J segment 3 bases; nucleotides outside the gene matches: 5. CDR1 SGDLS and CDR2 YYNGEE come from the germline V gene. The CDR3 runs 14 residues.

The rearrangement uses TRBV2 and TRBJ2-5, with 9 bases fitting TRBD1. Trimming at V came to 8 bases and at J to 5 bases, leaving 6 bases not matched to a gene. The V gene's germline CDR1 is SNHLY and CDR2 FYNNEI. The CDR3 is made up of 13 amino acids. DNA of the CDR3: TGTGCCAGCTGGGGACAGGGTGGGGAGACCCAGTACTTC. Protein sequence: CASWGQGGETQYF. The full variable domain, rest sourced from reference TRBV2 and TRBJ2-5, is EPEVTQTPSHQVTQMGQEVILRCVPISNHLYFYWYRQILGQKVEFLVSFYNNEISEKSEIFDDQFSVERPDGSNFTLKIRSTKLEDSAMYFCASWGQGGETQYFGPGTRLLVL.

This clone showed up just once. The V call is TRBV6-1, the J call TRBJ1-2; possible D gene TRBD1, 6 bases. Germline-derived CDR1 and CDR2 are MNHNS and SASEGT. This CDR3 contains 13 residues. Trimming took off 5 bases at V and 2 bases at J, with 9 bases between the two ends. CDR3 DNA sequence: TGTGCCAGCAGTCCTCAGGGGAACTATGGCTACACCTTC. Translated: CASSPQGNYGYTF.